The source of this T cell receptor (beta chain) is a study of T-cell memory formation after mild COVID-19. On the study more broadly: TCR clusters largely stayed donor specific. Study findings and constraints: Clonal second-wave expansions that peaked on day 37 had unconfirmed SARS-CoV-2 specificity. CD4+ contracting clones were mainly CM and EM; CD8+ ones, EMRA. Clones contracting day 15 to 85 were balanced CD4/CD8; later expanders leaned CD4+.

TCRdb reprocessed the 5' RACE reads via MiXCR and lists one record per CDR3 protein. The table has about 560,000 distinct CDR3 sequences, roughly 17% seen once. The CDR3 is 15 residues long. Trimming cost V 2 bases and J 1 base, with 11 bases left between them. The V gene's germline CDR1 is KGHSH and CDR2 LQKENI. As to this clonotype: Its antigen is still unknown.

This receptor was identified in an adult woman who had mild COVID-19 (a few samples of this study predate the infection). Cell type and time point are not known. The V gene is TRBV18, the J gene TRBJ1-1, with a possible D match to TRBD1 (5 bases). The material sequenced was PBMCs or a T cell subset sorted from them (not recorded which). In DNA form, the CDR3 reads TGTGCCAGCTCACCAGGGGCAGGGCGGAACACTGAAGCTTTCTTT. Its protein product is CASSPGAGRNTEAFF.